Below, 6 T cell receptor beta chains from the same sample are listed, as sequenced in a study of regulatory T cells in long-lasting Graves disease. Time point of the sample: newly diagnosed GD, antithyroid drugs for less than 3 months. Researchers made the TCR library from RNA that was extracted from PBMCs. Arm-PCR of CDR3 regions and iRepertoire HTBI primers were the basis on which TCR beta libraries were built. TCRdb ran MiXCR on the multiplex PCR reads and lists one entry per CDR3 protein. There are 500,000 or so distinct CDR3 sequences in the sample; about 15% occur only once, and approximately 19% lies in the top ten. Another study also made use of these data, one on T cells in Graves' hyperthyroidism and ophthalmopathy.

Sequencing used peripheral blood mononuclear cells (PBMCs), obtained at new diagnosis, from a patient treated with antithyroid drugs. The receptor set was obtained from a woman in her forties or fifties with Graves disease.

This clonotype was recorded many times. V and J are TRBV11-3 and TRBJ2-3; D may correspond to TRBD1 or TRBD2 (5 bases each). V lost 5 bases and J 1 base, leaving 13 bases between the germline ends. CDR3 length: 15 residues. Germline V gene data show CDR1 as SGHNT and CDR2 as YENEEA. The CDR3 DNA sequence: TGTGCCAGCAGCCCCGCTATGGGGGGCACAGATACGCAGTATTTT. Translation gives CASSPAMGGTDTQYF.

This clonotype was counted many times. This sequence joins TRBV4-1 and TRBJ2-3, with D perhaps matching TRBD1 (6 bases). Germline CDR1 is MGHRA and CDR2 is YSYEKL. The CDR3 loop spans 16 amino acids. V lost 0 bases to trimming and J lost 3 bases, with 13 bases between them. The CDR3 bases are TGCGCCAGCAGCCAAGATAAGGGCAGGGGAACAGATACGCAGTATTTT. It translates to CASSQDKGRGTDTQYF.

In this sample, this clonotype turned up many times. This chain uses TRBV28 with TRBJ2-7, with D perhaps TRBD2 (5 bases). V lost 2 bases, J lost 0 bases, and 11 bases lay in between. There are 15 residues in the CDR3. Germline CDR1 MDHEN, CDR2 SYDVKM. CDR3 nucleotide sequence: TGTGCCAGCAGTTTAATTGGCGGGTCCTCCTACGAGCAGTACTTC. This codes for CASSLIGGSSYEQYF.

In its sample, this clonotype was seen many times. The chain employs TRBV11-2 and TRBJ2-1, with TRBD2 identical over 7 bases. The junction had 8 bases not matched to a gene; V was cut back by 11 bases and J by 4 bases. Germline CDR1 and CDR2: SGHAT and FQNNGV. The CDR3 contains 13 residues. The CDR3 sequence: CALRSAGYNEQFF. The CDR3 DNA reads TGTGCCTTACGATCAGCGGGATACAATGAGCAGTTCTTC.

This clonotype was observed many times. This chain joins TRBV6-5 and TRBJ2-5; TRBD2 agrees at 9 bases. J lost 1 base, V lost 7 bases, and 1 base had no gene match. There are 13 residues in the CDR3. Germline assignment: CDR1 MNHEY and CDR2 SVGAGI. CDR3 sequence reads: CASTTSGQETQYF. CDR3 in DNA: TGTGCCAGCACGACTAGCGGCCAAGAGACCCAGTACTTC.

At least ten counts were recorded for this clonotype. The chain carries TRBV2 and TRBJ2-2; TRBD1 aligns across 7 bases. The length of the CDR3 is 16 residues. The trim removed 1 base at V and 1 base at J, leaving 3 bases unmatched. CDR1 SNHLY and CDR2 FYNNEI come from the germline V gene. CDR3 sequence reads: CASSEVGTENTGELFF. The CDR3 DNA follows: TGTGCCAGCAGTGAAGTTGGGACAGAGAACACCGGGGAGCTGTTTTTT.